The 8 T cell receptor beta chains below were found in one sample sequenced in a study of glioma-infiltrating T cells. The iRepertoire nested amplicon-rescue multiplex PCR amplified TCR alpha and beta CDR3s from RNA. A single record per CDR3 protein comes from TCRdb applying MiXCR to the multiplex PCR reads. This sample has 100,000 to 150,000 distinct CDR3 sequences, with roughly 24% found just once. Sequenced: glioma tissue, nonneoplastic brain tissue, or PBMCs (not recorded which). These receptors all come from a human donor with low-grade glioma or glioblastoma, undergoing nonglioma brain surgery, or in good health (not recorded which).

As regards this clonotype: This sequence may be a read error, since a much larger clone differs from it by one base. The CDR3 DNA reads TGTGCCAGTAGTTACGCCCGAGACACTGAAGCTTTCTTT. The encoded protein is CASSYARDTEAFF. V is TRBV19 and J is TRBJ1-1; D not certain. The CDR3 covers 13 residues. V was trimmed by 5 bases and J by 3 bases, leaving 10 bases between them. Germline CDR1 reads LNHDA; CDR2 reads SQIVND (reference sequence). Full variable domain (rest looked up from reference TRBV19 and TRBJ1-1): DGGITQSPKYLFRKEGQNVTLSCEQNLNHDAMYWYRQDPGQGLRLIYYSQIVNDFQKGDIAEGYSVSREKKESFPLTVTSAQKNPTAFYLCASSYARDTEAFFGQGTRLTVV.

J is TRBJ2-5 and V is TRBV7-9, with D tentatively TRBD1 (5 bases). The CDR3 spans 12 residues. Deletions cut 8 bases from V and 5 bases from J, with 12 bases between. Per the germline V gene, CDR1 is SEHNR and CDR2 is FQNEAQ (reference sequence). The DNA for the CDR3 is TGTGCCAGCTGCAGGGTTTCCGAGACCCAGTACTTC. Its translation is CASCRVSETQYF.

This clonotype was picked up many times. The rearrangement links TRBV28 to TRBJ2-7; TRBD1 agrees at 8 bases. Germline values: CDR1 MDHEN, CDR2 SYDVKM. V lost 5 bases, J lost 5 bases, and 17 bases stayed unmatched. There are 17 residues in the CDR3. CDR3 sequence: CASSTSYGQGEWDEQYF. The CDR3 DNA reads TGTGCCAGCAGTACAAGCTACGGACAGGGAGAGTGGGACGAGCAGTACTTC.

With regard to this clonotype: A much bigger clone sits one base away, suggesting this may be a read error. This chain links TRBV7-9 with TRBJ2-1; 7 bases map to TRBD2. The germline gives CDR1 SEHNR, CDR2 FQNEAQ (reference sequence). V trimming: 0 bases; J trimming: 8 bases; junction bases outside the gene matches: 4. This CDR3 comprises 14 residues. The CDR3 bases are TGTGCCAGCAGCTTAGCGGCCCGGGGGGATGAGCAGTTCTTC. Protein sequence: CASSLAARGDEQFF.

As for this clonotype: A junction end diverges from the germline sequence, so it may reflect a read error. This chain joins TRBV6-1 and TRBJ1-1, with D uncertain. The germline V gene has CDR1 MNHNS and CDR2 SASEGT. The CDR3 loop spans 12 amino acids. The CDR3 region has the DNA TGTGCCAGAAGTGAAGAGTACACTGAAGCTTTATTT. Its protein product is CARSEEYTEALF.

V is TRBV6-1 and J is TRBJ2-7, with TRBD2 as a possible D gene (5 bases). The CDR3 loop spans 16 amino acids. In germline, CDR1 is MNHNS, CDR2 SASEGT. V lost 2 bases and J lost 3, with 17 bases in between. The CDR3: CASSENHETRGYEQYF. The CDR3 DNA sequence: TGTGCCAGCAGTGAAAATCACGAGACACGGGGCTACGAGCAGTACTTC.

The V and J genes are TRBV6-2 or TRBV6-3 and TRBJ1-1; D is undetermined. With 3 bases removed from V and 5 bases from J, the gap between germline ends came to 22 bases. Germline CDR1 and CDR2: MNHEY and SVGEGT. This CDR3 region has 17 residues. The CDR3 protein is CASSYDTGPISRTEAFF. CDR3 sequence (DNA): TGTGCCAGCAGTTATGATACCGGGCCGATTTCTCGTACTGAAGCTTTCTTT.

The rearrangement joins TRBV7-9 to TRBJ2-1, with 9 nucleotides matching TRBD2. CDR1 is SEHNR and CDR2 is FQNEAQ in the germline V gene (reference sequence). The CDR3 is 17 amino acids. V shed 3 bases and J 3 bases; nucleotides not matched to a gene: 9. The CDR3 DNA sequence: TGTGCCAGCAGCTTGGGCTATAGCGGGAGTCTCTACAATGAGCAGTTCTTC. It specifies CASSLGYSGSLYNEQFF.